The 30 T cell receptor beta chains listed next were all sequenced from one sample in a study of CD8 T cells in ankylosing spondylitis. TCRdb reprocessed the 5' RACE reads with MiXCR, giving one entry per CDR3 protein. The table has almost 45,000 distinct CDR3 sequences, more than 9.5% seen once; the top ten hold roughly 1.3%. The sample was blood, either unsorted or a sorted T cell fraction (not recorded which). These receptor sequences come from a male donor with ankylosing spondylitis or in good health (not recorded which).

The genes are TRBV12-3 or TRBV12-4 and TRBJ2-1, with D uncertain. The CDR3 runs to 16 residues. Trimming removed 2 bases at V and 0 bases at J, with 11 bases between. This CDR3 reads CASSLWGRNSYNEQFF. The CDR3 DNA follows: TGTGCCAGCAGTTTATGGGGTAGGAACTCCTACAATGAGCAGTTCTTC.

This clonotype was observed many times. The chain joins TRBV5-1 to TRBJ2-1, with D possibly being TRBD2 (5 bases). CDR1 is SGHRS, CDR2 YFSETQ, per germline. The V gene lost 0 bases and the J gene lost 7 bases, with 17 bases spanning the gap. The CDR3 extends over 16 amino acids. CDR3 residues: CASSLASSGPGNEQFF. The CDR3 DNA reads as TGCGCCAGCAGCTTGGCCTCGTCAGGCCCGGGGAATGAGCAGTTCTTC.

This clonotype was observed at least ten times. The chain employs TRBV3-1 and TRBJ2-7; the D is unclear. Trimming removed 2 bases from V and 0 bases from J, with 11 bases in between. The germline gives CDR1 LGHDT, CDR2 YNNKEL (reference sequence). The CDR3 is 15 residues long. CDR3 residues: CASSQTASVSYEQYF. CDR3 nucleotide sequence: TGTGCCAGCAGCCAAACAGCATCGGTCTCCTACGAGCAGTACTTC.

This clonotype has at least ten counts. The chain is built from TRBV5-1 and TRBJ2-7; D is uncertain. The CDR3 runs to 14 residues. Germline values: CDR1 SGHRS, CDR2 YFSETQ. V was cut by 0 bases and J by 3 bases, with 10 bases left in between. CDR3 nucleotides: TGCGCCAGCAGCTTGGATGGGCAGTTCTACGAGCAGTACTTC. This codes for CASSLDGQFYEQYF.

This clonotype has at least ten counts. The rearrangement links TRBV5-1 to TRBJ2-7; D may match TRBD1 or TRBD2 (5 bases each). Germline loops: CDR1 SGHRS, CDR2 YFSETQ. The V end was cut by 0 bases, the J end by 4 bases, with 11 bases between. This CDR3 has 14 amino acids. For the CDR3, the DNA is TGCGCCAGCAGCTTGGAGGGACGGCAATACGAGCAGTACTTC. Its protein product is CASSLEGRQYEQYF.

Many counts were recorded for this clonotype. This chain uses TRBV12-3 or TRBV12-4 with TRBJ1-1, with 10 bases identical to TRBD1. The CDR3 runs to 14 residues. The V gene end was trimmed by 3 bases and the J gene end by 6 bases; junction bases not matched to a gene: 4. In DNA form, the CDR3 reads TGTGCCAGCAGTTTGGACAGGGGGATGCCTGAAGCTTTCTTT. The encoded protein is CASSLDRGMPEAFF.

In this sample, this clonotype turned up many times. The J gene is TRBJ1-2, the V gene TRBV28; 7 bases align to TRBD1. After removal of 2 bases from V and 8 bases from J, the junction contained 8 bases not matched to a gene. This CDR3 is 14 amino acids long. CDR1 MDHEN and CDR2 SYDVKM come from the germline V gene. CDR3 protein: CASSLDGDRGGYTF. CDR3 coding DNA: TGTGCCAGCAGTTTAGATGGGGACAGAGGAGGCTACACCTTC.

Points on this clonotype: A read error may explain this, as a much larger clone is one base away. The chain is built from TRBV7-2 and TRBJ1-2, with TRBD1 matching 8 bases. The CDR3 covers 14 residues. Germline V CDR1 and CDR2: SGHTA, FQGNSA. CDR3 sequence (DNA): TGTGCCAGCAGCCCTCCGGGACAGGCCTATGTCTACACCTTC. Amino acids: CASSPPGQAYVYTF. The complete variable domain, with remaining parts taken from reference TRBV7-2 and TRBJ1-2, reads GAGVSQSPSNKVTEKGKDVELRCDPISGHTALYWYRQSLGQGLEFLIYFQGNSAPDKSGLPSDRFSAERTGGSVSTLTIQRTQQEDSAVYLCASSPPGQAYVYTFGSGTRLTVV.

At least ten counts were recorded for this clonotype. J is TRBJ2-2 and V is TRBV7-2; 8 bases map to TRBD1. Germline trimming cut 6 bases from V and 3 bases from J; bases unmatched to any gene: 9. CDR3 length: 16 amino acids. The germline V gene encodes CDR1 SGHTA and CDR2 FQGNSA. CDR3 sequence: CASSLPDRVYTGELFF. The CDR3 DNA reads as TGTGCCAGCAGTCTTCCGGACAGGGTTTACACCGGGGAGCTGTTTTTT.

The genes are TRBV7-2 and TRBJ1-6; D perhaps matches TRBD1 (5 bases). Trimming shortened V by 0 bases and J by 10 bases, and 13 bases separated the two germline ends. The CDR3 is 15 residues long. CDR1 is SGHTA, CDR2 FQGNSA, per germline. The CDR3, as DNA: TGTGCCAGCAGCTTAGCGTCGGGGGTAGAGTCACCCCTCCACTTT. Residues: CASSLASGVESPLHF. Using reference TRBV7-2 and TRBJ1-6 for the parts outside the CDR3, the full variable domain is GAGVSQSPSNKVTEKGKDVELRCDPISGHTALYWYRQSLGQGLEFLIYFQGNSAPDKSGLPSDRFSAERTGGSVSTLTIQRTQQEDSAVYLCASSLASGVESPLHFGNGTRLTVT.

This clonotype was observed many times. The chain couples TRBV3-1 to TRBJ2-3, with 11 nucleotides matching TRBD1. The germline gives CDR1 LGHDT, CDR2 YNNKEL (reference sequence). V trimming: 4 bases; J trimming: 4 bases; junction bases outside the gene matches: 7. The CDR3 runs 16 residues. CDR3 region: CASSLRDRGTPDTQYF. CDR3 coding DNA: TGTGCCAGCAGCCTCCGGGACAGGGGGACCCCAGATACGCAGTATTTT.

There are many counts of this clonotype. V usage is TRBV5-1 and J usage is TRBJ2-3; no clear D. The CDR3 sequence is 17 residues long. The germline V and J ends were trimmed by 3 bases and 2 bases, with 19 bases remaining between them. The germline gives CDR1 SGHRS, CDR2 YFSETQ. The CDR3 spells CASSSASFGRPTDTQYF. For the CDR3, the DNA is TGCGCCAGCAGCTCGGCCAGCTTCGGCCGCCCCACAGATACGCAGTATTTT.

This clonotype has just a few counts. The chain has TRBV5-1 and TRBJ2-6; TRBD2 might be the D (5 bases). The germline V gene has CDR1 SGHRS and CDR2 YFSETQ. There are 16 residues in the CDR3. V gave up 7 bases and J gave up 0 bases, with 14 bases separating them. The CDR3 here is CASRRRENSGANVLTF. CDR3 sequence (DNA): TGCGCCAGCCGCCGCCGGGAAAACTCTGGGGCCAACGTCCTGACTTTC.

Within the sample, this clonotype is medium-sized. The chain links TRBV29-1 to TRBJ1-1, with TRBD1 matching 7 bases. After removal of 5 bases from V and 4 bases from J, the junction contained 4 bases not matched to a gene. The CDR3 has 12 residues. From germline, CDR1 is SQVTM and CDR2 ANQGSEA. CDR3 loop: CSVRSGGTEAFF. The DNA of the CDR3 is TGCAGCGTTCGCTCAGGGGGCACTGAAGCTTTCTTT.

Turning to this clonotype: An end of the junction does not agree with germline; a read error may underlie this. The J gene is TRBJ1-1, the V gene TRBV18; unclear D gene. The CDR3 is 14 residues long. Per germline, CDR1 KGHSH and CDR2 LQKENI. CDR3 in amino acids: CTSSQDTTNTEAFF. Here the CDR3 DNA reads TGTACCAGCTCACAAGACACTACTAACACTGAAGCTTTCTTT.

This clonotype was counted only a few times. V gene TRBV20-1 combines with J gene TRBJ2-2; 8 bases agree with TRBD2. The CDR3 consists of 15 residues. Unmatched junction bases numbered 3, after V lost 0 bases and J lost 3 bases. In germline, CDR1 is DFQATT, CDR2 SNEGSKA (reference sequence). The CDR3 DNA follows: TGCAGTGCTAGAGATCCGGGGGGGCACACCGGGGAGCTGTTTTTT. Amino acids: CSARDPGGHTGELFF.

This clonotype showed up just a few times. The chain is built from TRBV6-2 or TRBV6-3 and TRBJ2-5; TRBD1 matches 8 bases. The ends lost 6 bases at V and 5 bases at J; junction bases unmatched: 8. This CDR3 comprises 14 residues. Germline V gene sequence: CDR1 MNHEY, CDR2 SVGEGT. CDR3 loop: CASRAGQGEETQYF. The CDR3 coding sequence is TGTGCCAGCAGGGCCGGACAGGGAGAGGAGACCCAGTACTTC.

This clonotype was counted a few times. The chain links TRBV6-2 or TRBV6-3 to TRBJ1-1; D is unresolved. V was trimmed by 4 bases and J by 7 bases, leaving 13 bases between them. The CDR3 runs 13 residues. Germline CDR1 is MNHEY and CDR2 is SVGEGT. The CDR3 DNA is TGTGCCAGCAGTTTTCCGGACTCCTTTGAAGCTTTCTTT. Translating gives CASSFPDSFEAFF.

This clonotype has a count of ten or more. This chain links TRBV5-1 with TRBJ2-1, with 7 bases matching TRBD1. This CDR3 contains 14 residues. The germline CDR1 and CDR2 sequences are SGHRS and YFSETQ. V shed 4 bases and J 6 bases; nucleotides not matched to a gene: 7. The CDR3 loop reads CASSRRGGGNEQFF. CDR3 DNA: TGCGCCAGCAGCCGACGAGGGGGCGGCAATGAGCAGTTCTTC. The variable domain in full, with the rest retrieved from reference TRBV5-1 and TRBJ2-1, is KAGVTQTPRYLIKTRGQQVTLSCSPISGHRSVSWYQQTPGQGLQFLFEYFSETQRNKGNFPGRFSGRQFSNSRSEMNVSTLELGDSALYLCASSRRGGGNEQFFGPGTRLTVL.

The table lists this clonotype with many counts. This sequence joins TRBV20-1 and TRBJ2-3, with D possibly TRBD1 on 5 matching bases. This CDR3 is 13 amino acids long. The germline V and J ends were trimmed by 6 bases and 2 bases, with 12 bases remaining between them. CDR1 and CDR2 (germline): DFQATT, SNEGSKA (reference sequence). CDR3 bases: TGCAGTGCAAGGGGTATCCACACAGATACGCAGTATTTT. Translating it yields CSARGIHTDTQYF.

The V call is TRBV5-1, the J call TRBJ2-7; tentative D call: TRBD1 (5 bases). CDR1 is SGHRS and CDR2 is YFSETQ in the germline V gene. The ends were cut back, 0 bases at V and 5 bases at J, with 12 bases in the middle. The CDR3 length is 14 residues. The CDR3 DNA follows: TGCGCCAGCAGCTTGGAGCCAGGGTGGAACGAGCAGTACTTC. Translation: CASSLEPGWNEQYF.

The rearrangement uses TRBV14 and TRBJ2-6; D is ambiguous. Trimming pared 4 bases from V and 2 bases from J, leaving 6 bases between. The CDR3 covers 14 residues. The germline gives CDR1 SGHDN, CDR2 FVKESK. The CDR3 reads CASSPSPGANVLTF. For the CDR3, the DNA is TGTGCCAGCAGCCCCAGCCCTGGGGCCAACGTCCTGACTTTC.

This clonotype appeared a few times. The chain joins TRBV20-1 to TRBJ2-1; D not resolved. CDR3 size: 14 residues. From germline, CDR1 is DFQATT and CDR2 SNEGSKA (reference sequence). Deletions cut 0 bases from V and 3 bases from J, with 9 bases between. The CDR3 here is CSARDPHDYNEQFF. CDR3 DNA: TGCAGTGCTAGAGATCCCCATGACTACAATGAGCAGTTCTTC.

This clonotype is labeled medium-sized. The gene calls are TRBV6-5 and TRBJ2-6; 7 nucleotides align to TRBD1. V was clipped by 1 base and J by 12 bases; unmatched bases: 9. In germline, CDR1 is MNHEY, CDR2 SVGAGI. The CDR3 totals 15 residues. The CDR3 spells CASSYWDSARSVLTF. For the CDR3, the DNA is TGTGCCAGCAGTTACTGGGACAGCGCCCGAAGCGTCCTGACTTTC.

This clonotype appeared many times. The V gene is TRBV5-1, the J gene TRBJ2-3, with D unclear. The germline V gene has CDR1 SGHRS and CDR2 YFSETQ. V was trimmed by 0 bases and J by 0 bases, leaving 11 bases between them. The CDR3 runs to 16 residues. CDR3 amino acids: CASSLALGGSTDTQYF. CDR3 DNA: TGCGCCAGCAGCTTGGCCCTGGGCGGAAGCACAGATACGCAGTATTTT.

The chain uses TRBV9 and TRBJ2-1; 7 bases align to TRBD1. The CDR3 contains 14 residues. Germline loops: CDR1 SGDLS, CDR2 YYNGEE. V lost 4 bases and J lost 5; bases outside the gene matches: 6. The CDR3 nucleotides are TGTGCCAGCAGCCAGACAGGGTCCAACAATGAGCAGTTCTTC. Translating gives CASSQTGSNNEQFF.

V usage is TRBV29-1 and J usage is TRBJ1-2; D gene ambiguous. Per the germline V gene, CDR1 is SQVTM and CDR2 is ANQGSEA. The CDR3 length is 12 residues. The V end was cut by 6 bases, the J end by 2 bases, with 10 bases between. The CDR3 nucleotides read TGCAGCGTCGAAACCCCGAACTATGGCTACACCTTC. It codes for CSVETPNYGYTF.

The gene calls are TRBV6-1 and TRBJ2-5; a weak D match, TRBD2 (5 bases). The germline V gene has CDR1 MNHNS and CDR2 SASEGT. The CDR3 contains 13 residues. Trimming left V 8 bases short and J 3 bases short, with 13 bases between. Here the CDR3 DNA reads TGTGCCAGCGGGGAGCTGCCCGAAGAGACCCAGTACTTC. Protein sequence: CASGELPEETQYF.

This clonotype was detected many times. The chain carries TRBV5-1 and TRBJ1-6, with TRBD1 as a possible D gene (6 bases). The V gene's germline CDR1 is SGHRS and CDR2 YFSETQ. Trimming stripped 5 bases from V and 2 bases from J, with 11 bases between. The CDR3 runs 15 residues. The CDR3 loop reads CASRGQQTYNSPLHF. DNA for the CDR3: TGCGCCAGCAGAGGACAGCAAACCTATAATTCACCCCTCCACTTT.

This clonotype has a handful of counts. The chain combines TRBV27 with TRBJ2-2; D is perhaps TRBD2 (5 bases). V was clipped by 3 bases and J by 2 bases, with 10 bases between them. Per germline, CDR1 MNHEY and CDR2 SMNVEV (reference sequence). The CDR3 sequence is 15 residues long. CDR3 amino acids: CASSFSTGNTGELFF. CDR3 nucleotide sequence: TGTGCCAGCAGTTTCTCGACGGGAAACACCGGGGAGCTGTTTTTT.